The 5 T cell receptor beta chains reported below all come from one sample, sequenced in a study of T cells in women clearing cervical HPV infection. Sequencing used immunoSEQ multiplex PCR; TCRdb keeps in-frame clones, though not all of them. Across about 23,000 clones, the top ten clones capture around 25% of the sample. The specimen was blood buffy coat. These receptors were obtained from a woman between 18 and 70 years old with a cervical HPV16 infection that either progressed to CIN3+ or cleared (not recorded which).

CDR3 amino acids: CSARVKWGGRAETQYF. Partial CDR3 DNA: TGCAGTGCTAGAGTAAAGTGGGGCGGCCGGGCTGAGACG. The chain employs TRBV20-1 and TRBJ2-3; tentatively, D is TRBD1 (5 bases). The read halts 3 residues ahead of the CDR3 end, with the missing end drawn from the germline J gene. The CDR3 covers 16 residues. Germline CDR1 is DFQATT and CDR2 is SNEGSKA (reference sequence).

With respect to this clone: The read gets to within 3 residues of the CDR3 end, and the germline J gene fills in the rest. This chain joins TRBV2 and TRBJ1-5; the match to TRBD1 covers 7 bases. CDR1 is SNHLY, CDR2 FYNNEI, per germline. The CDR3 is made up of 14 amino acids. V lost 4 bases, J lost 5 bases, and 5 bases stayed unmatched. The part of the CDR3 DNA that was read is TGTGCCAGCAGTGCTAGGGGGCGAGATCAGCCC. Translation gives CASSARGRDQP. The full CDR3 protein reads CASSARGRDQPQHF.

On this clone: The read falls 3 residues short of the CDR3 end, and the missing part is taken from the germline J gene. This chain links TRBV20-1 with TRBJ2-1, with TRBD2 matching 10 bases. CDR1 is DFQATT, CDR2 SNEGSKA, per germline (reference sequence). Trimming at V came to 6 bases and at J to 8 bases, leaving 13 bases not matched to a gene. The CDR3 totals 15 residues. The CDR3 protein is CSAERRLAGADEQFF. The part of the CDR3 DNA that was read is TGCAGTGCGGAAAGGAGGCTAGCGGGAGCGGATGAG.

About this clone: The CDR3 end falls 3 residues outside the read, so it is completed with the germline J gene. The rearrangement links TRBV19 to TRBJ1-5; TRBD1 is a possible D gene (6 bases). V lost 4 bases and J 2 bases, leaving 18 bases between the germline ends. The CDR3 covers 17 residues. The germline CDR1 and CDR2 sequences are LNHDA and SQIVND (reference sequence). Partial CDR3 DNA: TGTGCCAGTAGTACTCAGGGGAATCGGGTGGGCAATCAGCCC. Protein product: CASSTQGNRVGNQP. The entire CDR3 protein reads CASSTQGNRVGNQPQHF.

CDR3 DNA, as far as it was read: TGTGCCTGGAGTCGATTATTTGGGACAGCAAACTTGAATTCACCC. The encoded protein is CAWSRLFGTANLNSP. From start to end, the CDR3 is CAWSRLFGTANLNSPLHF. V gene TRBV30 combines with J gene TRBJ1-6, with 7 positions matching TRBD1. The read ends 3 residues early relative to the CDR3; the germline J gene fills the gap. With V trimmed by 2 bases and J by 7 bases, 17 bases remained unmatched. Germline assignment: CDR1 GTSNPN and CDR2 SVGIG (reference sequence). The CDR3 is made up of 18 amino acids. The full variable domain, in which reference TRBV30 and TRBJ1-6 provide the parts outside the CDR3, is SQTIHQWPATLVQPVGSPLSLECTVEGTSNPNLYWYRQAAGRGLQLLFYSVGIGQISSEVPQNLSASRPQDRQFILSSKKLLLSDSGFYLCAWSRLFGTANLNSPLHFGNGTRLTVT.